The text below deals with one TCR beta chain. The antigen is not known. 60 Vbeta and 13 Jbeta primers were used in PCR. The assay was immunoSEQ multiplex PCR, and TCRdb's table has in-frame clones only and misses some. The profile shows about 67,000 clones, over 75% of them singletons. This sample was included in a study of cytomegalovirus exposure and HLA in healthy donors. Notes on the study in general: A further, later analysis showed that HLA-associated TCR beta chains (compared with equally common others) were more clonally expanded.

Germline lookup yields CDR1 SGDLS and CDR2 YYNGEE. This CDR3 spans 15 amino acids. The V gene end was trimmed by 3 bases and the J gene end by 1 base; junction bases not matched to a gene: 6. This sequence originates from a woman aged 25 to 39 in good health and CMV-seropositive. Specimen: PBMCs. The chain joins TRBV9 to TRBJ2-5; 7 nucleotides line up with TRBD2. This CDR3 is CASSGSSGSQETQYF. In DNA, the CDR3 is TGTGCCAGCAGCGGCTCTAGCGGATCCCAAGAGACCCAGTACTTC.